Listed below are T cell receptor beta chains from one sample, sequenced in a study of shared clonotypes between healthy human individuals. Profiling relied on immunoSEQ multiplex PCR, and the TCRdb table lists in-frame clones only, not all of them. The repertoire holds about 2 million clones, approximately 94% seen once, with more than 0.9% in the top ten. The sequenced sample consisted of naive CD8+ T cells sorted from blood. Every receptor here comes from a man aged 18 to 30 in good health. The CDR3 runs from the conserved cysteine through the conserved F or W. A D gene is named only where the DNA matches it firmly.

v_gene: TRBV5-6
j_gene: TRBJ2-3
d_gene: TRBD2
CDR3nt: TGTGCCAGCAGCTCGGGACTAGCGGAGAACACAGATACGCAGTATTTT
CDR3aa: CASSSGLAENTDTQYF

v_gene: TRBV4-1
j_gene: TRBJ1-2
d_gene: TRBD1
CDR3nt: TGCGCCAGCAGGGCGGGGACAGGGGGGAACTATGGCTACACCTTC
CDR3aa: CASRAGTGGNYGYTF

v_gene: TRBV11-2
j_gene: TRBJ2-7
d_gene: -
CDR3nt: TGTGCCAGCAGCTTGGGCGGGATCTACTACGAGCAGTACTTC
CDR3aa: CASSLGGIYYEQYF

v_gene: TRBV15
j_gene: TRBJ1-3
d_gene: TRBD1
CDR3nt: TGTGCCACCAGCAGAGATTTAGGGGGCGCCCCTGGAAACACCATATATTTT
CDR3aa: CATSRDLGGAPGNTIYF

v_gene: TRBV2
j_gene: TRBJ2-7
d_gene: -
CDR3nt: TGTGCCAGCAGTGACCCAGAGAAGAGCTCCTACGAGCAGTACTTC
CDR3aa: CASSDPEKSSYEQYF

v_gene: TRBV13
j_gene: TRBJ2-7
d_gene: -
CDR3nt: TGTGCCAGCAGCTTAGGCCGCGGTTACGAGCAGTACTTC
CDR3aa: CASSLGRGYEQYF

v_gene: TRBV6-6
j_gene: TRBJ1-6
d_gene: -
CDR3nt: TGTGCCAGCACCGTACAGGGAAATTCACCCCTCCACTTT
CDR3aa: CASTVQGNSPLHF

v_gene: TRBV6-1
j_gene: TRBJ2-7
d_gene: -
CDR3nt: TGTGCCAGCAGTGCCCGGGTTCCCTACGAGCAGTACTTC
CDR3aa: CASSARVPYEQYF

v_gene: TRBV6-1
j_gene: TRBJ2-7
d_gene: -
CDR3nt: TGTGCCAGCCCGAGTAGCTTATCCTACGAGCAGTACTTC
CDR3aa: CASPSSLSYEQYF

v_gene: TRBV7-9
j_gene: TRBJ1-4
d_gene: -
CDR3nt: TGTGCCAGCAGCCACGGGACGGATGCAACTAATGAAAAACTGTTTTTT
CDR3aa: CASSHGTDATNEKLFF

v_gene: TRBV14
j_gene: TRBJ2-5
d_gene: TRBD2
CDR3nt: TGTGCCAGCAGCCAAGACGGGGAGGGAACCAAGGAGACCCAGTACTTC
CDR3aa: CASSQDGEGTKETQYF

v_gene: TRBV5-5
j_gene: TRBJ2-7
d_gene: -
CDR3nt: TGTGCCAGCAGCCACGGGACCTCCTACGAGCAGTACTTC
CDR3aa: CASSHGTSYEQYF

v_gene: TRBV6-4
j_gene: TRBJ1-6
d_gene: -
CDR3nt: TGTGCCAGGAGACAGGAGGATTCACCCCTCCACTTT
CDR3aa: CARRQEDSPLHF

v_gene: TRBV29-1
j_gene: TRBJ2-2
d_gene: TRBD2
CDR3nt: TGCAGCGTTGCCATAGCGGGGGGCCCCACCGGGGAGCTGTTTTTT
CDR3aa: CSVAIAGGPTGELFF

v_gene: TRBV7-2
j_gene: TRBJ1-2
d_gene: -
CDR3nt: TGTGCCAGCAGCTTAGAAGGCTACACCTTC
CDR3aa: CASSLEGYTF

v_gene: TRBV6-6
j_gene: TRBJ1-6
d_gene: -
CDR3nt: TGTGCCAGCAGCGCGGAGGGGAGCTCCTATAATTCACCCCTCCACTTT
CDR3aa: CASSAEGSSYNSPLHF

v_gene: TRBV27
j_gene: TRBJ2-3
d_gene: -
CDR3nt: TGTGCCAGCAGTTTGAGACAGTCCACAGATACGCAGTATTTT
CDR3aa: CASSLRQSTDTQYF

v_gene: TRBV6-1
j_gene: TRBJ2-1
d_gene: -
CDR3nt: TGTGCCAGCAGTGAAGAAGAGGGGGTGGTGGGGATCAATGAGCAGTTCTTC
CDR3aa: CASSEEEGVVGINEQFF

v_gene: TRBV7-8
j_gene: TRBJ2-7
d_gene: -
CDR3nt: TGTGCCAGCAGCCTATATGGGGCCGCTGGGATGGAGGGCGAGCAGTACTTC
CDR3aa: CASSLYGAAGMEGEQYF

v_gene: TRBV7-9
j_gene: TRBJ1-2
d_gene: TRBD1
CDR3nt: TGTGCCAGCAGCTCGCCAGGGGGCGCGGGTGGCTACACCTTC
CDR3aa: CASSSPGGAGGYTF

v_gene: TRBV19
j_gene: TRBJ2-7
d_gene: -
CDR3nt: TGTGCCAGTAGTGCCTTGGGAGGCTACGAGCAGTACTTC
CDR3aa: CASSALGGYEQYF

v_gene: TRBV7-7
j_gene: TRBJ1-1
d_gene: -
CDR3nt: TGTGCTAGCAGCCAAATGGGGTTGAACACTGAAGCTTTCTTT
CDR3aa: CASSQMGLNTEAFF

v_gene: TRBV5-4
j_gene: TRBJ1-2
d_gene: -
CDR3nt: TGTGCCAGCAGCGACTTGGGCGGGGAAACTAACTATGGCTACACCTTC
CDR3aa: CASSDLGGETNYGYTF

v_gene: TRBV4-3
j_gene: TRBJ2-1
d_gene: -
CDR3nt: TGCGCCAGCAGCCAAGAGGGGTTGGATATTAACGGGGCCCCCTACAATGAGCAGTTCTTC
CDR3aa: CASSQEGLDINGAPYNEQFF

v_gene: TRBV30
j_gene: TRBJ1-2
d_gene: -
CDR3nt: TGTGCCTGGGGGGCCGATAACTATGGCTACACCTTC
CDR3aa: CAWGADNYGYTF

v_gene: TRBV5-4
j_gene: TRBJ1-2
d_gene: -
CDR3nt: TGTGCCAGCAGCTTGTCCCTCTCCAACTATGGCTACACCTTC
CDR3aa: CASSLSLSNYGYTF

v_gene: TRBV5-4
j_gene: TRBJ1-2
d_gene: -
CDR3nt: TGTGCCAGCAGCTTCTGGGGATCGAGCTATGGCTACACCTTC
CDR3aa: CASSFWGSSYGYTF

v_gene: TRBV9
j_gene: TRBJ2-5
d_gene: -
CDR3nt: TGTGCCAGCAGCCCAGAGTCCGGGACTCAAGAGACCCAGTACTTC
CDR3aa: CASSPESGTQETQYF

v_gene: TRBV27
j_gene: TRBJ2-7
d_gene: -
CDR3nt: TGTGCCAGCAGTTTATCACCCCTTTACGAGCAGTACTTC
CDR3aa: CASSLSPLYEQYF

v_gene: TRBV5-6
j_gene: TRBJ2-7
d_gene: -
CDR3nt: TGTGCCAGCAGCCCGCAGGGTAACTCCTACGAGCAGTACTTC
CDR3aa: CASSPQGNSYEQYF

v_gene: TRBV9
j_gene: TRBJ2-5
d_gene: -
CDR3nt: TGTGCCAGCAGCGTAGACCGAGAAGAGACCCAGTACTTC
CDR3aa: CASSVDREETQYF

v_gene: TRBV27
j_gene: TRBJ2-3
d_gene: -
CDR3nt: TGTGCCAGCAGTTTATTATCCCCCTCCGGGACTGGCACAGATACGCAGTATTTT
CDR3aa: CASSLLSPSGTGTDTQYF